The T cell receptor beta chain under discussion was sequenced for a study of blood T cells in healthy people across ages. The CDR3 runs to 12 residues. V was shortened by 6 bases and J by 5 bases, with 10 bases between the two germline ends. Germline assignment: CDR1 SGHTA and CDR2 FQGNSA. Primers used in a second PCR of about 6 to 11 cycles were a sample-barcoded 5' primer and a J-beta primer mix. TCRdb analysed the 5' RACE reads with MiXCR anew, one entry per CDR3 protein. The repertoire includes hundreds of thousands of distinct CDR3 sequences, around three fifths of them detected once, and approximately 40% sits in the top ten. There are a few counts of this clonotype.

The V gene is TRBV7-2, the J gene TRBJ2-5, with D tentatively TRBD2 (5 bases). Material: blood. The receptor was isolated from a man aged 55 to 70 in good health. In DNA, the CDR3 is TGTGCCAGCAGTGGAGGTCGGGAGACCCAGTACTTC. It is translated as CASSGGRETQYF. The full variable domain, its missing parts supplied by reference TRBV7-2 and TRBJ2-5, is GAGVSQSPSNKVTEKGKDVELRCDPISGHTALYWYRQSLGQGLEFLIYFQGNSAPDKSGLPSDRFSAERTGGSVSTLTIQRTQQEDSAVYLCASSGGRETQYFGPGTRLLVL.